The 5 T cell receptor beta chains in this list originate from one sample, sequenced in a study of blood T cell repertoires in COVID-19. Using immunoSEQ multiplex PCR, the repertoire was profiled, and TCRdb retains in-frame clones only, with some absent. The sample yields about 150,000 clones, under 85% seen once. Sequenced material: peripheral blood. The receptors come from a man aged 55 to 70 with COVID-19, enrolled during active disease.

A remark on this clone: The junction does not match germline at one end; this may be a read error. The J gene is TRBJ1-2, the V gene TRBV28; D unresolved. The CDR3 has 11 amino acids. Germline loops: CDR1 MDHEN, CDR2 SYDVKM. The CDR3 loop is CASTGLGLVGF. DNA for the CDR3: TGTGCCAGCACCGGACTGGGCTTGGTGGGCTTC.

J is TRBJ2-5 and V is TRBV7-2; D not certain. Trimming removed 4 bases at V and 5 bases at J, with 14 bases between. There are 14 residues in the CDR3. Germline CDR1 and CDR2: SGHTA and FQGNSA. The CDR3 spells CASSSRQAKETQYF. The CDR3 DNA sequence: TGTGCCAGCAGCTCCCGCCAGGCGAAGGAGACCCAGTACTTC.

The V call is TRBV11-1, the J call TRBJ2-5, with unresolved D. V was trimmed by 5 bases and J by 6 bases, leaving 13 bases between them. Germline V lookup: CDR1 SGHAT, CDR2 FQDESV (reference sequence). CDR3 length: 13 residues. Here the CDR3 reads CASSPGVAKTQYF. The CDR3 DNA reads as TGTGCCAGCAGCCCTGGAGTGGCGAAGACCCAGTACTTC.

V is TRBV25-1 and J is TRBJ1-2, with 7 bases aligning to TRBD1. CDR1 MGHDK and CDR2 SYGVNS come from the germline V gene. V lost 6 bases, J lost 7 bases, and 11 bases stayed unmatched. The CDR3 covers 14 residues. The CDR3 bases are TGTGCCAGCAGCCCCCCAGGGGGTGGTTTTGGCTACACCTTC. It codes for CASSPPGGGFGYTF.

This clone was detected a few times. J is TRBJ2-7 and V is TRBV3-1 (or the pseudogene TRBV3-2); TRBD1 matches at 11 bases. The CDR3 extends over 14 amino acids. The V segment lost 4 bases and the J segment 2 bases; nucleotides outside the gene matches: 1. CDR1 is LGHDT and CDR2 is YNNKEL in the germline V gene (reference sequence). For the CDR3, the DNA is TGTGCCAGCAGCCTGGGACAGGGGGCCTACGAGCAGTACTTC. This encodes CASSLGQGAYEQYF.